Shown below are 3 T cell receptor beta chains from a single sample sequenced in a study of T cells in Graves' hyperthyroidism and ophthalmopathy. The TCR beta CDR3 regions underwent amplification using RNA transcripts as the source. A first-round RT-PCR of the TCR CDR3 used the HTBI primer set. TCRdb re-called the multiplex PCR reads through MiXCR, storing one row per CDR3 protein. The sample comprises about 620,000 distinct CDR3 sequences, roughly 15% of which are singletons, and 3.8% rests with the top ten. Sequencing used blood. Every receptor here comes from a woman aged 25 to 39 with Graves' hyperthyroidism.

This clonotype was observed many times. The V gene is TRBV12-3 or TRBV12-4, the J gene TRBJ2-2, with 7 bases lining up with TRBD2. This CDR3 comprises 15 residues. J gave up 0 bases and V 3 bases, and 1 base lay outside the gene matches. The CDR3 DNA follows: TGTGCCAGCAGTTTGGCGGGGGCGAACACCGGGGAGCTGTTTTTT. Amino acids: CASSLAGANTGELFF.

In its sample, this clonotype was seen many times. The genes are TRBV30 and TRBJ1-2; D unclear. CDR3 length: 15 amino acids. Germline V gene data show CDR1 as GTSNPN and CDR2 as SVGIG (reference sequence). V lost 8 bases and J lost 0, with 19 bases in between. Here the CDR3 reads CATARIGNANYGYTF. CDR3 in DNA: TGTGCCACCGCTCGGATAGGGAACGCTAACTATGGCTACACCTTC.

Many counts were recorded for this clonotype. This chain links TRBV28 with TRBJ1-5, with 7 bases lining up with TRBD1. J was trimmed by 3 bases and V by 3 bases; bases with no gene match: 5. The CDR3 totals 15 residues. Germline lookup yields CDR1 MDHEN and CDR2 SYDVKM. CDR3 in DNA: TGTGCCAGCAGTTTCCTGACAGGGAACAATCAGCCCCAGCATTTT. The encoded protein is CASSFLTGNNQPQHF.